The clone carrying this T cell receptor (beta chain) was detected only a few times. Its cognate antigen is unknown. Mismatch with germline at one junction end may stem from a read error. Germline V CDR1 and CDR2: MGHDK, SYGVNS. This CDR3 comprises 14 residues. Study-level results: The larger-cohort validation was restricted to a single TCR beta V-J rearrangement rather than whole repertoires. Tumor-infiltrating Treg TCR alpha and beta sequences overlapped most with tumor naive CD4+ T cells, then blood naive.

Constant-region reverse primers amplified full-length variable regions, followed by semi-nested Nested Universal Primer A PCR. TCRdb used MiXCR to reprocess the 5' RACE reads, holding one entry per CDR3 protein. This table has tens of thousands of distinct CDR3 sequences, roughly 28% appearing once. J is TRBJ1-1 and V is TRBV25-1, with D unclear. Sequenced sample: naive CD4+ T cells sorted from blood. Noted subset: naive CD4+ T cells, CD4+CD45RA+CD25-. The sequence derives from a female donor with breast cancer. CDR3 in amino acids: CASSQYSGKVEAFF. The CDR3 DNA reads TGTGCCAGCAGTCAATACAGTGGAAAGGTTGAAGCTTTCTTT.